Listed below are T cell receptor beta chains from one sample, sequenced in a study of blood T cell repertoires in COVID-19. The data were produced by immunoSEQ multiplex PCR, yet TCRdb's version contains in-frame clones alone and is incomplete. The data hold 250,000 to 350,000 clones, with about 89% observed a single time. The sequenced sample was peripheral blood. These receptors came from a woman aged 55-75 years with acute or convalescent COVID-19. The CDR3 runs from the conserved cysteine through the conserved F or W. Each record gives: D gene, V gene, J gene, clone size, CDR3 protein, CDR3 DNA. The D gene is left open where the match is weak. Size values are once, few and many counts, or a class for expanded clones, and some rows have none.

D: TRBD1; V: TRBV7-3; J: TRBJ2-1; size: -; CDR3: CASSLEPPGQGLYEQFF; DNA: TGTGCCAGCAGCTTAGAACCCCCAGGACAGGGCCTATATGAGCAGTTCTTC
D: TRBD1; V: TRBV5-1; J: TRBJ1-2; size: few; CDR3: CASSSGQGSYGYTF; DNA: TGCGCCAGCAGCTCAGGACAGGGGTCCTATGGCTACACCTTC
D: -; V: TRBV9; J: TRBJ1-1; size: once; CDR3: CASSGRGGVTEAFF; DNA: TGTGCCAGCAGCGGGAGGGGAGGGGTCACTGAAGCTTTCTTT
D: -; V: TRBV2; J: TRBJ1-1; size: -; CDR3: CASSGKLGVLMNTEAFF; DNA: TGTGCCAGCAGTGGGAAACTAGGAGTGCTCATGAACACTGAAGCTTTCTTT
D: -; V: TRBV6-5; J: TRBJ1-1; size: -; CDR3: CASSYPGGKGSTEAFF; DNA: TGTGCCAGCAGTTACCCCGGGGGGAAGGGAAGCACTGAAGCTTTCTTT
D: TRBD2; V: TRBV4-2; J: TRBJ2-1; size: -; CDR3: CASSQDRGLVGSLPYNEQFF; DNA: TGTGCCAGCAGCCAAGATAGGGGACTAGTAGGGTCCCTCCCCTACAATGAGCAGTTCTTC
D: TRBD1; V: TRBV5-1; J: TRBJ1-2; size: -; CDR3: CASSYDGQGAEGYTF; DNA: TGCGCCAGCAGCTACGACGGACAGGGGGCCGAGGGCTACACCTTC
D: -; V: TRBV5-4; J: TRBJ2-2; size: -; CDR3: CASSLDLALTGELFF; DNA: TGTGCCAGCAGCTTGGACCTAGCATTAACCGGGGAGCTGTTTTTT
D: TRBD1; V: TRBV19; J: TRBJ1-2; size: -; CDR3: CASRSRGRDGYTF; DNA: TGTGCCAGTCGAAGCAGGGGGCGGGATGGCTACACCTTC
D: TRBD2; V: TRBV18; J: TRBJ2-2; size: -; CDR3: CASSPVTSGTNTGELFF; DNA: TGTGCCAGCTCACCGGTGACTAGCGGGACAAACACCGGGGAGCTGTTTTTT
D: TRBD1; V: TRBV24-1; J: TRBJ2-2; size: -; CDR3: CATSDLGQGRGTGELFF; DNA: TGTGCCACCAGTGACCTTGGACAGGGGAGGGGTACCGGGGAGCTGTTTTTT
D: TRBD1; V: TRBV18; J: TRBJ2-1; size: -; CDR3: CASSPLPGQTYNEQFF; DNA: TGTGCCAGCTCACCGCTTCCGGGACAGACCTACAATGAGCAGTTCTTC
D: TRBD1; V: TRBV27; J: TRBJ1-2; size: -; CDR3: CASSRDRRTYGYTF; DNA: TGTGCCAGCAGTCGGGACAGACGGACATATGGCTACACCTTC
D: -; V: TRBV7-9; J: TRBJ1-1; size: -; CDR3: CASSREGMNTEAFF; DNA: TGTGCCAGCAGCCGGGAAGGCATGAACACTGAAGCTTTCTTT
D: -; V: TRBV7-8; J: TRBJ2-7; size: -; CDR3: CASSHRVGAYEQYF; DNA: TGTGCCAGCAGCCACCGGGTGGGGGCGTACGAGCAGTACTTC
D: -; V: TRBV5-8; J: TRBJ1-2; size: -; CDR3: CASSGRVNYGYTF; DNA: TGTGCCAGCAGCGGCAGGGTTAACTATGGCTACACCTTC
D: TRBD1; V: TRBV5-1; J: TRBJ2-5; size: -; CDR3: CASSWRQGQKETQYF; DNA: TGCGCCAGCAGCTGGAGACAGGGGCAAAAGGAGACCCAGTACTTC
D: TRBD1; V: TRBV18; J: TRBJ1-4; size: -; CDR3: CASSPGTGGLNEKLFF; DNA: TGTGCCAGCTCCCCCGGGACAGGGGGCCTTAATGAAAAACTGTTTTTT
D: TRBD1; V: TRBV28; J: TRBJ1-2; size: -; CDR3: CASSLLTGGRYGYTF; DNA: TGTGCCAGCAGTTTACTTACAGGGGGCCGGTATGGCTACACCTTC
D: TRBD1; V: TRBV7-8; J: TRBJ1-6; size: few; CDR3: CASSLQGGSPLHF; DNA: TGTGCCAGCAGCTTACAGGGGGGCTCACCCCTCCACTTT
D: TRBD2; V: TRBV29-1; J: TRBJ2-3; size: -; CDR3: CSVEGDGRVQDTQYF; DNA: TGCAGCGTTGAAGGGGATGGGAGGGTGCAAGATACGCAGTATTTT
D: -; V: TRBV19; J: TRBJ1-5; size: -; CDR3: CASSILTANSNQPQHF; DNA: TGTGCCAGTAGTATCCTAACAGCTAATAGCAATCAGCCCCAGCATTTT
D: TRBD1; V: TRBV3-1/TRBV3-2; J: TRBJ1-1; size: once; CDR3: CASSQDGGTENTEAFF; DNA: TGTGCCAGCAGCCAAGATGGCGGGACAGAGAACACTGAAGCTTTCTTT
D: -; V: TRBV29-1; J: TRBJ1-1; size: -; CDR3: CSGNRELGNTEAFF; DNA: TGCAGCGGAAACAGGGAGTTAGGGAACACTGAAGCTTTCTTT
D: TRBD1; V: TRBV4-3; J: TRBJ2-1; size: -; CDR3: CASSQLQGAHNEQFF; DNA: TGCGCCAGCAGCCAGTTACAGGGGGCGCATAATGAGCAGTTCTTC
D: -; V: TRBV18; J: TRBJ1-5; size: -; CDR3: CASSPPGDQPQHF; DNA: TGTGCCAGCTCACCCCCAGGGGATCAGCCCCAGCATTTT
D: TRBD1; V: TRBV5-4; J: TRBJ2-1; size: -; CDR3: CASSWGQGAGNEQFF; DNA: TGTGCCAGCAGCTGGGGACAGGGGGCTGGCAATGAGCAGTTCTTC
D: -; V: TRBV6-5; J: TRBJ2-3; size: -; CDR3: CASSYSSSADTQYF; DNA: TGTGCCAGCAGTTACTCGAGTTCTGCAGATACGCAGTATTTT